What follows is one TCR beta chain and its context. Its target is unknown. The data belong to a study of post-analysis software for immune sequencing data. General study results and limits: A significant reduction in normalized Chao1 diversity was observed in multiple sclerosis patients versus controls. TRBV5-6, TRBV5-1 and TRBV20-1 belonged to a set of roughly 5 TRBV segments that were more frequent in patients than controls.

Each TCR beta cDNA library carried unique molecular identifiers. TCRdb re-called the PCR reads through MiXCR, storing one row per CDR3 protein. The sample shows about 540,000 distinct CDR3 sequences, 34% of them seen only once. V lost 1 base and J 0 bases, leaving 12 bases between the germline ends. The CDR3 runs 16 residues. Germline V gene sequence: CDR1 MNHNY, CDR2 SVGAGI (reference sequence). The genes are TRBV6-6 and TRBJ1-1; tentatively, D is TRBD1 (5 bases). Sequencing was performed on blood. The receptor was isolated from a girl aged 2-17 years with multiple sclerosis. The CDR3 reads CASSYWEGKMNTEAFF. CDR3 DNA: TGTGCCAGCAGTTACTGGGAGGGGAAGATGAACACTGAAGCTTTCTTT.